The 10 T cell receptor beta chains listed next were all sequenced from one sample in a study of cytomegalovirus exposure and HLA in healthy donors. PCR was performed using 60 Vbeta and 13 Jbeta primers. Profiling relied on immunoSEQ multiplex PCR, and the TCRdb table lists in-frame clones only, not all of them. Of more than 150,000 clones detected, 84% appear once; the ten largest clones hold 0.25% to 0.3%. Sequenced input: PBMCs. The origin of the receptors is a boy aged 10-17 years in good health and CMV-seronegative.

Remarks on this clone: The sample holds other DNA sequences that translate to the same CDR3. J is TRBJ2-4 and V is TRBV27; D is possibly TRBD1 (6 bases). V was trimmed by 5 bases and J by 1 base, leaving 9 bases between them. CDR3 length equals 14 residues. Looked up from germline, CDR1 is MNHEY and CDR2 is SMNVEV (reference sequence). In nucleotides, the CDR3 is TGTGCCAGCAGTGTTCAGGGGGCCAAAAACATTCAGTACTTC. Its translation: CASSVQGAKNIQYF.

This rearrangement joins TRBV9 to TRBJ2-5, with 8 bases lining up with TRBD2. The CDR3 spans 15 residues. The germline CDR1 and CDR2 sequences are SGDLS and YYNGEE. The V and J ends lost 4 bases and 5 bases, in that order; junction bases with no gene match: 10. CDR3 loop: CASSSRPAGAETQYF. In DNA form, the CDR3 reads TGTGCCAGCAGCTCCCGGCCAGCGGGAGCGGAGACCCAGTACTTC.

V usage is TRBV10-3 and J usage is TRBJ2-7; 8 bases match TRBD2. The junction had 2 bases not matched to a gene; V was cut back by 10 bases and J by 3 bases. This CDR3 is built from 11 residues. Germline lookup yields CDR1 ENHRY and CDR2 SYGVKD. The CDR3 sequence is CATGGGYEQYF. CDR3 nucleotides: TGTGCCACCGGGGGGGGCTACGAGCAGTACTTC.

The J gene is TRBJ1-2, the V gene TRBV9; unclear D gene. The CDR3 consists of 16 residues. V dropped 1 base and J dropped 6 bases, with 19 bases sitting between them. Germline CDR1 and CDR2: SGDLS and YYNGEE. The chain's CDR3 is CASSVTSEAESHGYTF. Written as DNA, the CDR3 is TGTGCCAGCAGCGTAACTTCTGAGGCGGAGAGCCATGGCTACACCTTC. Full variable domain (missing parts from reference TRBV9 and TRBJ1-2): DSGVTQTPKHLITATGQRVTLRCSPRSGDLSVYWYQQSLDQGLQFLIQYYNGEERAKGNILERFSAQQFPDLHSELNLSSLELGDSALYFCASSVTSEAESHGYTFGSGTRLTVV.

CDR3 in amino acids: CARGRGYEQYF. In DNA, the CDR3 is TGTGCCAGGGGGCGGGGGTACGAGCAGTACTTC. The chain carries TRBV14 and TRBJ2-7; 7 nucleotides align to TRBD2. The CDR3 totals 11 residues. Trimming cost V 9 bases and J 4 bases; bases outside gene matches: 3. CDR1 is SGHDN, CDR2 FVKESK, per germline.

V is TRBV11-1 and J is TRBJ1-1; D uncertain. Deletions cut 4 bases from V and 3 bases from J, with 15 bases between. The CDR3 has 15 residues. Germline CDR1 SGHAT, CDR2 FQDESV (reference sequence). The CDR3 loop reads CASSSPAGRYTEAFF. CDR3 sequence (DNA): TGTGCCAGCAGCTCCCCCGCGGGGAGGTACACTGAAGCTTTCTTT.

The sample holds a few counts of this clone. In DNA, the CDR3 is TGTGCCAGTAGTTTCGGGTCGGGGAATTCACCCCTCCACTTT. It yields the protein CASSFGSGNSPLHF. The chain links TRBV19 to TRBJ1-6, with D uncertain. This CDR3 region has 14 residues. The V and J ends lost 5 bases and 7 bases respectively, with 12 bases between them. Germline V gives CDR1 LNHDA, CDR2 SQIVND (reference sequence).

The CDR3 DNA reads as TGCGCCAGCAGCTGGCAGGGGGAACAGCCCCAGCATTTT. This gives the protein CASSWQGEQPQHF. This chain connects TRBV5-1 to TRBJ1-5; 7 bases are shared with TRBD1. This CDR3 is built from 13 residues. After removal of 3 bases from V and 7 bases from J, the junction contained 4 bases not matched to a gene. CDR1 is SGHRS, CDR2 YFSETQ, per germline.

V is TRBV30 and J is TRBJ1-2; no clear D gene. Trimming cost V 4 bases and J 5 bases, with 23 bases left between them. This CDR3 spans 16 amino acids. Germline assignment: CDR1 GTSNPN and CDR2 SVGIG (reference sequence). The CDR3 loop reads CAWTPPTISGAYGYTF. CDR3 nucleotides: TGTGCCTGGACCCCACCTACGATCTCAGGTGCATATGGCTACACCTTC.

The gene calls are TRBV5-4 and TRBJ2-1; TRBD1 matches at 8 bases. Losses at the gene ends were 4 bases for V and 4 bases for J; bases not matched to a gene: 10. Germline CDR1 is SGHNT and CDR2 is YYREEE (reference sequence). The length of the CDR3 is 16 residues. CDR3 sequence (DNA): TGTGCCAGCAGCCCAGGGGGCGCCGGGGGATACAATGAGCAGTTCTTC. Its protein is CASSPGGAGGYNEQFF.